Following are 24 T cell receptor beta chains from one sample sequenced in a study of T cells in Graves' hyperthyroidism and ophthalmopathy. Amplification yielded TCR beta CDR3 regions, with RNA transcripts as the source. First-round RT-PCR targeting the TCR CDR3 was performed with the HTBI primer set. MiXCR, run by TCRdb on the multiplex PCR reads, gives a single entry per CDR3 protein. This table holds roughly 380,000 distinct CDR3 sequences, around 15% found once. The sample was blood. The receptors were gathered from a woman aged 18-30 years with Graves' hyperthyroidism.

The genes are TRBV30 and TRBJ2-3; D not certain. The V end lost 1 base, the J end lost 2 bases, and 10 bases lay between the germline ends. Looked up from germline, CDR1 is GTSNPN and CDR2 is SVGIG (reference sequence). CDR3 length: 14 residues. CDR3: CAWSDVSLTDTQYF. For the CDR3, the DNA is TGTGCCTGGAGTGATGTGAGTCTCACAGATACGCAGTATTTT.

This clonotype was recorded at least ten times. The rearrangement links TRBV27 to TRBJ2-5; D is perhaps TRBD1 (6 bases). CDR1 is MNHEY, CDR2 SMNVEV, per germline (reference sequence). Trimming pared 3 bases from V and 5 bases from J, leaving 16 bases between. This CDR3 has 15 amino acids. The CDR3 DNA follows: TGTGCCAGCAGTTTTCTTGAGGACAGTCGGGAGACCCAGTACTTC. It translates to CASSFLEDSRETQYF.

The V and J genes are TRBV12-3 or TRBV12-4 and TRBJ2-7, with D maybe TRBD2 (6 bases). Trimming stripped 8 bases from V and 5 bases from J, with 10 bases between. The length of the CDR3 is 11 residues. CDR3 in amino acids: CASSGGNEQYF. Written as DNA, the CDR3 is TGTGCCAGCTCCGGGGGAAACGAGCAGTACTTC.

This clonotype was seen repeatedly, ten times or more. V and J are TRBV10-1 and TRBJ2-4, with D perhaps matching TRBD1 or TRBD2 (5 bases each). The V end lost 6 bases, the J end lost 1 base, and 22 bases lay between the germline ends. The CDR3 has 18 amino acids. Germline V gene lookup returns CDR1 WNHNN and CDR2 SYGVQD (reference sequence). In DNA form, the CDR3 reads TGCGCCAGCAGCGAACCGGGAACGGACATAGGGGCCAAAAACATTCAGTACTTC. Its protein product is CASSEPGTDIGAKNIQYF.

This clonotype was found a few times. The V gene is TRBV7-3, the J gene TRBJ2-7; 7 bases are a match to TRBD1. Trimming at V came to 5 bases and at J to 1 base, leaving 8 bases not matched to a gene. There are 15 residues in the CDR3. Germline values: CDR1 SGHTA, CDR2 FQGTGA. CDR3 sequence reads: CASSVGGGGSYEQYF. The CDR3 coding sequence is TGTGCCAGCAGCGTAGGGGGCGGAGGTTCCTACGAGCAGTACTTC.

This clonotype was counted between two and nine times. The chain is built from TRBV4-3 and TRBJ2-7; D is undetermined. Germline CDR1 and CDR2: LGHNA and YSLEER. This CDR3 spans 16 amino acids. V shed 1 base and J shed 0 bases, with 13 bases lying between them. The CDR3 sequence: CASSQGLASSSYEQYF. In DNA form, the CDR3 reads TGCGCCAGCAGCCAAGGGTTGGCGTCGAGCTCCTACGAGCAGTACTTC.

With respect to this clonotype: This may stem from a read error, because a much larger clone lies one nucleotide away. The genes are TRBV6-2 or TRBV6-3 and TRBJ2-3; no clear D gene. CDR3 length: 14 amino acids. V lost 2 bases to trimming and J lost 4 bases, with 10 bases between them. CDR1 and CDR2 from the germline V gene are MNHEY and SVGEGT. The CDR3 here is CASSYPLASDTQYF. In nucleotides, the CDR3 is TGTGCCAGCAGTTACCCTCTCGCCTCAGATACGCAGTATTTT.

This clonotype was detected many times. This rearrangement joins TRBV28 to TRBJ1-5, with D possibly TRBD1 on 6 matching bases. V dropped 5 bases and J dropped 6 bases, with 14 bases sitting between them. CDR1 and CDR2 (germline): MDHEN, SYDVKM. There are 14 residues in the CDR3. The CDR3 DNA is TGTGCCAGCAGTCGTACAGGGACGGGTCAGCCCCAGCATTTT. It codes for CASSRTGTGQPQHF.

The V gene is TRBV30, the J gene TRBJ2-4; possibly TRBD1 for D (6 bases). CDR3 length: 14 residues. Germline CDR1 reads GTSNPN; CDR2 reads SVGIG (reference sequence). With 1 base removed from V and 9 bases from J, the gap between germline ends came to 16 bases. The CDR3 here is CAWSGGGGNIIQYF. CDR3 in DNA: TGTGCCTGGAGTGGTGGGGGCGGTAATATCATTCAGTACTTC.

This clonotype has a count of ten or more. The J gene is TRBJ1-5, the V gene TRBV6-1; 10 bases map to TRBD1. Germline V gene data show CDR1 as MNHNS and CDR2 as SASEGT. The CDR3 is 14 residues long. The ends lost 6 bases at V and 5 bases at J; junction bases unmatched: 4. The CDR3 bases are TGTGCCAGCAGAATCGGACAGGGGGATCAGCCCCAGCATTTT. Protein product: CASRIGQGDQPQHF.

The chain combines TRBV6-1 with TRBJ1-6; D is unclear. Germline V CDR1 and CDR2: MNHNS, SASEGT. The CDR3 is made up of 18 amino acids. Trimming removed 2 bases at V and 6 bases at J, with 20 bases between. The CDR3 nucleotides are TGTGCCAGCAGTGAAAGCTGGGCAGGCCAGATACTTAATTCACCCCTCCACTTT. The encoded protein is CASSESWAGQILNSPLHF.

The V and J genes are TRBV7-9 and TRBJ1-1; TRBD1 is a possible D gene (6 bases). There are 16 residues in the CDR3. Trimming pared 3 bases from V and 3 bases from J, leaving 17 bases between. The germline V gene has CDR1 SEHNR and CDR2 FQNEAQ (reference sequence). The CDR3 region has the DNA TGTGCCAGCAGCTTGGATACAGGGCGGTTTGACACTGAAGCTTTCTTT. Its protein is CASSLDTGRFDTEAFF.

The rearrangement links TRBV28 to TRBJ1-2; D ambiguous. Looked up from germline, CDR1 is MDHEN and CDR2 is SYDVKM. The CDR3 has 12 amino acids. Between the trimmed V and J ends, which lost 3 bases and 7 bases, there was a span of 9 bases. The CDR3 coding sequence is TGTGCCAGCAGTTTTTCGAAACGTGGCTACACCTTC. It is translated as CASSFSKRGYTF.

As regards this clonotype: This may come from a read error, since a much larger clone is one base off. The chain uses TRBV2 and TRBJ2-3; 10 nucleotides align to TRBD2. The V and J ends lost 6 bases and 4 bases, in that order; junction bases with no gene match: 16. Germline lookup yields CDR1 SNHLY and CDR2 FYNNEI. This CDR3 contains 18 residues. The CDR3, as DNA: TGTGCCAGCAGCTCCCGGGCTAGCGGGAGTGGTGGACCAGATACGCAGTATTTT. This sequence encodes CASSSRASGSGGPDTQYF.

This clonotype was seen more than once but under ten times. V gene TRBV2 combines with J gene TRBJ2-3, with unresolved D. V lost 2 bases and J 6 bases, leaving 15 bases between the germline ends. CDR1 is SNHLY, CDR2 FYNNEI, per germline. The length of the CDR3 is 15 residues. Here the CDR3 reads CASSESGAFGDTQYF. CDR3 coding DNA: TGTGCCAGCAGTGAATCAGGAGCTTTCGGGGATACGCAGTATTTT.

This clonotype was picked up many times. This chain joins TRBV7-8 and TRBJ2-7; D is possibly TRBD2 (6 bases). The CDR3 is 14 amino acids. From germline, CDR1 is SGHVS and CDR2 FQNEAQ. The germline V and J ends were trimmed by 2 bases and 3 bases, with 11 bases remaining between them. CDR3 nucleotides: TGTGCCAGCAGCTTACTGGAGGGAAACTACGAGCAGTACTTC. It yields the protein CASSLLEGNYEQYF.

This clonotype was detected many times. This chain uses TRBV6-1 with TRBJ1-2; 8 bases line up with TRBD1. The CDR3 covers 14 residues. V gave up 7 bases and J gave up 6 bases; unmatched junction bases: 10. Germline V CDR1 and CDR2: MNHNS, SASEGT. As DNA, the CDR3 is TGTGCCAGCAAAGCTGGACAGGGCCCCCATGGCTACACCTTC. It yields the protein CASKAGQGPHGYTF.

This clonotype was detected many times. The chain uses TRBV10-1 and TRBJ1-2; TRBD1 might be the D (6 bases). Trimming pared 6 bases from V and 7 bases from J, leaving 15 bases between. CDR1 is WNHNN and CDR2 is SYGVQD in the germline V gene (reference sequence). The CDR3 is 13 residues long. In DNA form, the CDR3 reads TGCGCCAGCAGCCACGCAGGGGAGACTGGCTACACCTTC. Translating gives CASSHAGETGYTF.

This clonotype was seen at least ten times. The genes are TRBV29-1 and TRBJ2-7, with 9 bases matching TRBD2. J was trimmed by 5 bases and V by 3 bases; bases with no gene match: 11. The CDR3 is 15 residues long. Germline CDR1 SQVTM, CDR2 ANQGSEA. The CDR3: CSVEGGLARGDEQYF. CDR3 DNA: TGCAGCGTTGAGGGAGGACTAGCGCGTGGGGACGAGCAGTACTTC.

This clonotype was seen only a few times. This chain links TRBV30 with TRBJ2-1; TRBD1 matches at 7 bases. CDR3 length: 16 amino acids. Germline V lookup: CDR1 GTSNPN, CDR2 SVGIG (reference sequence). Trimming at V came to 0 bases and at J to 1 base, leaving 6 bases not matched to a gene. DNA of the CDR3: TGTGCCTGGAGTGTACGTCGACAGGGATCCTACAATGAGCAGTTCTTC. It specifies CAWSVRRQGSYNEQFF.

The table lists this clonotype with a few counts. The V gene is TRBV6-2 or TRBV6-3, the J gene TRBJ2-3; 10 bases match TRBD1. CDR1 MNHEY and CDR2 SVGEGT come from the germline V gene. The J segment lost 8 bases and the V segment lost 6 bases, leaving 8 bases of the junction unmatched. The CDR3 covers 14 residues. As DNA, the CDR3 is TGTGCCAGCAGCTGGGACAGGGGACGCCCTACGCAGTATTTT. Translation: CASSWDRGRPTQYF.

The rearrangement joins TRBV11-2 to TRBJ1-1; D uncertain. Germline V gene lookup returns CDR1 SGHAT and CDR2 FQNNGV. Trimming removed 2 bases from V and 4 bases from J, with 11 bases in between. The CDR3 covers 14 residues. This chain's CDR3 is CASSLTELSTEAFF. The CDR3 DNA reads as TGTGCCAGCAGCTTAACAGAATTGAGCACTGAAGCTTTCTTT. Complete variable domain (other parts from reference TRBV11-2 and TRBJ1-1): EAGVAQSPRYKIIEKRQSVAFWCNPISGHATLYWYQQILGQGPKLLIQFQNNGVVDDSQLPKDRFSAERLKGVDSTLKIQPAKLEDSAVYLCASSLTELSTEAFFGQGTRLTVV.

This clonotype has at least ten counts. V gene TRBV7-6 combines with J gene TRBJ2-1, with TRBD1 matching 9 bases. Germline values: CDR1 SGHVS, CDR2 FNYEAQ. V shed 1 base and J 3 bases; nucleotides not matched to a gene: 1. CDR3 length equals 15 residues. Here the CDR3 DNA reads TGTGCCAGCAGCTTAGGGACAGGGGTCTACAATGAGCAGTTCTTC. Amino acid sequence: CASSLGTGVYNEQFF.

With respect to this clonotype: One base away lies a much larger clone, so this may be a sequencing read error. The rearrangement joins TRBV5-6 to TRBJ1-1; TRBD1 agrees at 8 bases. The junction had 7 bases not matched to a gene; V was cut back by 7 bases and J by 5 bases. The CDR3 loop spans 13 amino acids. CDR1 is SGHDT, CDR2 YYEEEE, per germline. CDR3 residues: CASGPDRVTEAFF. The CDR3 DNA sequence: TGTGCCAGCGGTCCGGACAGGGTGACTGAAGCTTTCTTT.